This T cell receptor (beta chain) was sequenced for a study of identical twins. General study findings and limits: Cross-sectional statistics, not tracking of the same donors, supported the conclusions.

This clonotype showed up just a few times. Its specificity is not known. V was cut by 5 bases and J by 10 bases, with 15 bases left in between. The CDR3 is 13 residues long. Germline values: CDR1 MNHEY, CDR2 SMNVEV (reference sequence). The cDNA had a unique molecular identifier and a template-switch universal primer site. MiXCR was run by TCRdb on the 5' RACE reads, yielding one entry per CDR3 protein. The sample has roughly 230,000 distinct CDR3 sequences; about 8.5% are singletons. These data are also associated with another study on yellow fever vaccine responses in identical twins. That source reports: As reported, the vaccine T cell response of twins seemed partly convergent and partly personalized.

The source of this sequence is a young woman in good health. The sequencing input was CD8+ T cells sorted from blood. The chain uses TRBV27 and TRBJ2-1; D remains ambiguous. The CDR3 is CASSHLEVLEQFF. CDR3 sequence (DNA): TGTGCCAGCAGTCACCTAGAGGTTCTGGAGCAGTTCTTC.